This T cell receptor beta chain emerged from a study of CD8 T cells in Susac syndrome. RNA amounts of about 0.5 to 1 ug underwent reverse transcription with random hexamers. TCRdb used MiXCR to reprocess the immunoSEQ multiplex PCR reads, holding one entry per CDR3 protein. The data contain 300,000 or so distinct CDR3 sequences, under 95% of them seen just once; the ten biggest clones take up roughly 0.059%. Germline CDR1 SGHRS, CDR2 YFSETQ. The CDR3 runs 14 residues. With 0 bases removed from V and 3 bases from J, the gap between germline ends came to 9 bases. The TCR sequence derives from a human donor with multiple sclerosis. V usage is TRBV5-1 and J usage is TRBJ1-1; no definite D call. The sample taken for sequencing was CD4+ T cells from PBMCs. In nucleotides, the CDR3 is TGCGCCAGCAGCTTGGTTGGGATTCACACTGAAGCTTTCTTT. Translation gives CASSLVGIHTEAFF.